This TCR beta chain was found in a study of cytomegalovirus exposure and HLA in healthy donors (dated by TCRdb to between 2016 and 2019). Study-wide context: In an earlier analysis of about 560 of the donors, 250 to 300 Gb of sequence data and 117 million unique TCR beta sequences from about 179 million T cells were reported. Both class I and class II loci were covered by HLA typing, at four-digit resolution. The study used immunosequencing to profile the T cell repertoires of approximately 640 subjects and linked those repertoires to cytomegalovirus serostatus. Among roughly 400 genotyped donors of the cohort, an average of roughly 240,000 unique TCR beta nucleotide sequences were sequenced per donor, roughly a sixth of them non-productive. Four to six DR-DQ haplotypes were handled as single units for association and clustering, since linkage in the cohort was strong. About 300 gigabases of sequencing data and about 92 million unique TCR sequences made up an early release that covered several hundred HLA-typed donors. A later analysis re-examined previously published TCR beta repertoires from more than 600 donors and added high-resolution HLA genotyping to investigate patterns of TCR occurrence. A separate validation cohort of roughly 130 different subjects was used in addition to the roughly 640-subject first cohort. The study combined high-throughput TCR immunosequencing, statistical association of individual TCRs with disease status, and machine learning to predict cytomegalovirus infection status. In a later genetic analysis, genome-wide SNP genotypes for about 55% of the 666 donors were used, and that subset was treated as a discovery cohort. Donor age, sex, ethnicity and CMV serostatus were collected together with the repertoire data. In an earlier analysis of a few hundred of the donors, high-throughput TCR beta sequencing was used to judge whether each TCR beta V gene segment behaved as functional or pseudogenic. Rather than drawing on any new phenotypic data, the later analysis identified candidate immune exposures from TCR beta sequences and the way those sequences occurred across donors. The genetic ancestry cluster associated with self-reported Caucasian donors included around four fifths of the 300 to 450 genotyped donors. Typing coverage varied by locus: roughly 629-640 donors for A, B, C, DRB1 and DQB1; approximately 520 for DQA1; approximately 610 for DPA1; under 490 for DPB1. Every repertoire in the discovery cohort had been generated on one and the same sequencing platform. The study aimed to test whether signatures of past pathogen exposure could be identified by cataloging public T cell receptors. General conclusions and limits of the study: In a later genetic analysis, a missense DCLRE1C variant was associated with V-gene and J-gene trimming of TCR beta chains, and the association was replicated in an independent cohort. HLA typing was unavailable for some donors at each locus, so association tests used only the typed subset. While some public TCRs were present in many individuals, most TCR sequences turned up only very rarely across donors. Linkage disequilibrium might explain the correlated functional status among segregating V segments, but an unknown experimental factor could not be excluded. A later analysis associated about 17,000 TCR beta sequences with specific HLA alleles at a false discovery rate of 0.05. According to a later analysis, parvovirus B19, influenza, CMV and Epstein-Barr virus appeared linked to several top co-occurrence clusters. The 87-base-pair reads could not distinguish some IMGT-functional V segments, including TRBV6-2 and TRBV6-3, so those segments were excluded. Immune exposure information for the cohort was limited to CMV serostatus. Cytomegalovirus status was reported to be diagnosed by the classifier with high specificity and sensitivity in both the original and validation cohorts. The authors suggested that the approach could potentially be generalized to other disease states and immunological phenotypes. In a later analysis, most CMV-associated TCR beta chains were found to appear HLA-restricted, with HLA associations seemingly driven largely by CMV exposure. Roughly uniform sequencing depth across donors was assumed in presence/absence analyses, although this assumption may not hold. A further reported finding was that TCR beta sequences accurately predicted the HLA-A and HLA-B alleles for most subjects in the first cohort. The study listed 164 TCR beta chains as associated with cytomegalovirus. Broadly in line with IMGT annotations, most TCR beta V segments showed up in productive rearrangements about 87% or about 30% of the time in an earlier analysis of several hundred of the donors. Because counts were too low, approximately 18 rarely observed V segments, including chromosome 9 orphons, were excluded from the earlier analysis of 587 of the donors. According to a later analysis, TCR association rates differed among HLA loci, with DRB1 alleles showing the most associated TCRs and HLA-C alleles showing the fewest. In vitro tests confirmed that a few of the cytomegalovirus-associated TCR beta chains recognize cytomegalovirus antigens. According to a later genetic analysis, donors in an Asian-associated ancestry cluster had fewer N-insertions in productive TCRs than the approximately 700-donor mean. This cohort had only TCR beta chains sequenced, and the lack of alpha or paired-chain data limited which features could be detected. When HLA alleles, especially DR and DQ, strongly co-occurred, attributing TCR associations to individual alleles was difficult. A group of highly shared sequence variants was considered likely to be a technical artifact of the sequencing pipeline. A later analysis found that HLA-associated TCR beta chains were more clonally expanded and had lower generation probabilities than equally common non-associated chains.

The cohort comprised approximately 700 healthy bone marrow donors. All cohort members were sampled while nominally healthy, although unrecorded immune exposures were likely present. The donor was CMV seronegative and was included in the group of over 300 seronegative cohort members. Each donor provided a peripheral blood sample, and peripheral blood mononuclear cells were used for TCR beta sequencing. The Qiagen DNeasy Blood Extraction Kit was used to extract genomic DNA from the blood cell samples. The CDR3 goes from the cysteine to the phenylalanine over 16 residues. Of the read, only the CDR3 DNA is kept; its 48 bases are in frame from base 1. V lost 4 bases and J lost 7 bases; the stretch between them is 19 bases long. From a lookup of the germline V gene (reference sequence), CDR1 and CDR2 are LNHDA and SQIVND. The library was produced with the immunoSEQ multiplex PCR assay. For the multiplex PCR, a mixture combining 60 forward primers for TCR Vbeta segments and 13 reverse primers for TCR Jbeta segments was used. Amplification of the CDR3 region of rearranged TCR beta genes was performed with a multiplex PCR assay on genomic DNA. The amplified TCR beta libraries were sequenced on the Illumina HiSeq System as 87-base-pair reads. Per the original workflow: A later analysis tallied about 77 million unique TCR beta chains across the 666 repertoires, and roughly 11 million of those chains were shared by two or more donors. A nearest-neighbor algorithm error-corrected the raw reads and collapsed the reads into unique sequences, merging closely related sequences to remove PCR and sequencing errors. CDR3 sequences were aligned to IMGT reference sequences to assign V, D and J gene segments. For a sequence to be retained, a match of at least six nucleotides to both a V gene segment and a J gene segment was required. A rearrangement was called productive if the CDR3 had no stop codons and remained in frame with V and J, and every other rearrangement was called non-productive. CDR3 was defined according to IMGT convention as the region running from the second conserved V-encoded cysteine to the conserved J-encoded phenylalanine. The earlier analysis of about 590 of the donors excluded sequences that lacked an unambiguous match to a single V gene segment. In an earlier analysis of roughly 500 of the donors, V segments were called functional above 56.7% productive rearrangements and were called segregating when the between-donor standard deviation exceeded 5%. To diagnose cytomegalovirus status from the catalog of TCR beta chain sequences, a statistical classification framework was built. A later analysis assigned V and J genes by comparing TCR nucleotide sequences with IMGT/GENE-DB human TR gene sequences. The TCRdist pipeline was used in a later analysis to assign CDR3 sequences and most-parsimonious VDJ recombination scenarios. In a later analysis, every TCR beta chain was defined by the combination of its CDR3 amino acid sequence and its V-gene family, and reads without a unique V-gene family were dropped. In a later analysis, a few hundred highly shared, low-generation-probability nucleotide sequences were removed to address suspected cross-contamination and a sequencing artifact. For each public chain, a later analysis derived a clonal expansion index from normalized ranks of inferred template counts within each repertoire. A later analysis computed generation probabilities with a VDJ recombination model fitted to out-of-frame rearrangements, and checked the results against IGoR. Hypergeometric tests were used in a later analysis to score TCR-TCR, TCR-HLA and TCR-CMV co-occurrence, with a repertoire-size bias correction applied to the TCR pairs. False discovery rates were estimated in a later analysis by permuting HLA or CMV assignments 20 times. In a later analysis, co-occurring TCRs were grouped using DBSCAN, and TCRdist sequence similarity was added for clustering within HLA-allele-positive subsets. Repertoires with fewer than 30,000 or more than 120,000 public chains, plus five repertoires with anomalous nucleotide sharing, were excluded from co-occurrence clustering. TCRdb took over this immuneACCESS table, retaining in-frame rearrangements with V and J assigned. Such tables are incomplete; in checked studies, under half of the missing clones stem from an unresolved V gene, and the remainder is unexplained. D and trimming were read from the DNA, whereas the V and J calls and clone size are those reported in that table. Within this sample are about 140,000 clones, with roughly 74% of them counted one time only. Of the sample, about 3.5% falls within the top ten clones.

Comment on this clone: Its antigen is unknown. Qualities for individual bases were not recorded, and no much larger clone is one base off.

The TCR was taken from a man between 40 and 49 years old in good health and CMV-seronegative. This chain is built from TRBV19 and TRBJ2-2; TRBD1 is a weak D gene call, 6 bases matching. The material sequenced was PBMCs. The DNA reads as follows: TGTGCCAGTAGTAGGTGGGGGCGCGGTCGGAGCGGGGAGCTGTTTTTT. Its translation is CASSRWGRGRSGELFF.